What follows describes a single T cell receptor (beta chain). In the original workflow: Reference gene primers were amplified, and this amplification served to estimate nucleated cell counts. Assay used: immunoSEQ multiplex PCR; TCRdb lists only in-frame clones, some missing. V and J calls plus clone size are reproduced from that table; the DNA served to infer D and trimming. Of some 58,000 clones listed, 92% are singletons. This entry comes from a study of blood T cell repertoires in COVID-19. Looking at the study overall: Samples representing acute and convalescent COVID-19 were sourced from the United States, Italy and Spain. PBMCs, B-cell-depleted T cells, or T cells were the source of the cDNA or gDNA that made up the material.

Trimming took 0 bases from V and 4 from J; bases not matched to a gene: 4. The CDR3 spans 16 residues. The germline CDR1 and CDR2 sequences are SGHAT and FQNNGV. This sequence was found in a man between 50 and 59 years old with active COVID-19. The sample taken for sequencing was peripheral blood. This chain joins TRBV11-2 and TRBJ2-1; 9 positions agree with TRBD2. CDR3 sequence: CASSLELAGRYNEQFF. The CDR3 bases are TGTGCCAGCAGCTTAGAGCTAGCGGGGAGATACAATGAGCAGTTCTTC.